A selection of T cell receptor beta chains follows, all from one sample in a study of tumor-infiltrating lymphocytes in primary liver carcinoma. One entry per CDR3 protein, called by TCRdb with MiXCR from the multiplex PCR reads. The sample contains 200,000 or so distinct CDR3 sequences, approximately 65% of which appear only once. The source material was peripheral blood. The receptor set was obtained from a woman aged 55-70 years with primary liver carcinoma and hepatitis B virus infection. Each CDR3 is given with its conserved first and last residue. Each record gives: J gene, clone size, V gene, D gene, CDR3 protein, CDR3 DNA. The D gene is left open where the match is weak. Where a row states a size, it is once, few, many or the class of an expanded clone; other rows omit it.

>TRBJ2-7|few|TRBV28|NA
CASRFGGTMTYEQYF
TGTGCCAGCAGGTTCGGAGGAACGATGACCTACGAGCAGTACTTC
>TRBJ1-2|NA|TRBV11-2|NA
CASSLSRGGAVSSYGYTF
TGTGCCAGCAGCTTAAGTCGGGGCGGCGCTGTTTCTAGCTATGGCTACACCTTC
>TRBJ1-2|NA|TRBV30|NA
CAAKRVGYGYTF
TGTGCCGCCAAGAGGGTAGGCTATGGCTACACCTTC
>TRBJ1-4|NA|TRBV5-5|NA
CASSLVPQGSEKLFF
TGTGCCAGCAGCTTGGTCCCGCAGGGGAGTGAAAAACTGTTTTTT
>TRBJ2-1|once|TRBV11-2|TRBD2
CTSSGPTSANSYNEHFF
TGTACCAGCAGCGGACCGACTAGCGCCAACTCCTACAATGAGCATTTCTTC
>TRBJ2-7|NA|TRBV6-5|NA
CASSPWDADYEQYF
TGTGCCAGCAGTCCCTGGGACGCAGACTACGAGCAGTACTTC
>TRBJ2-1|NA|TRBV28|TRBD1
CTSTDRDRGNNEQFF
TGTACCAGCACTGACCGGGACAGGGGAAACAATGAACAGTTCTTC
>TRBJ1-2|many|TRBV4-2|NA
CASSQGPGGRGVYGYTF
TGTGCCAGCAGCCAAGGCCCTGGAGGGCGGGGAGTCTATGGCTACACCTTC
>TRBJ2-2|NA|TRBV11-2|NA
CASSDGLKTNTGELFF
TGTGCCAGCAGCGACGGACTCAAAACGAACACAGGGGAGCTGTTTTTT
>TRBJ2-7|NA|TRBV6-1|NA
CASSVGLTGSLEQYF
TGTGCCAGCAGTGTAGGACTAACGGGAAGCCTGGAGCAGTACTTC
>TRBJ2-5|once|TRBV28|NA
CANSSPPRETQYF
TGTGCCAACAGTTCGCCCCCCCGAGAGACCCAGTACTTC
>TRBJ1-1|NA|TRBV6-6|TRBD1
CASSYGQGANTEAFF
TGTGCCAGCAGTTACGGACAGGGGGCGAACACTGAAGCTTTCTTT
>TRBJ2-3|medium-sized|TRBV11-2|NA
CASSLGDGTQYF
TGTGCCAGCAGCTTAGGGGACGGCACGCAGTATTTT
>TRBJ2-3|NA|TRBV11-1|NA
CASSSWTGLGSTTDTQYF
TGTGCCAGCAGCTCATGGACCGGGCTCGGCTCTACTACAGATACGCAGTATTTT
>TRBJ2-2|NA|TRBV11-2|TRBD2
CTSSPMGLAVNTGELFF
TGCACCAGCAGCCCAATGGGACTAGCGGTCAACACCGGGGAGCTGTTTTTT
>TRBJ1-1|NA|TRBV30|NA
CAWSVRTGTEAFF
TGTGCCTGGAGTGTCCGTACAGGGACTGAAGCTTTCTTT
>TRBJ1-2|few|TRBV6-5|NA
CASSQIYRNGYTF
TGTGCCAGCAGTCAGATCTACAGGAACGGCTACACCTTC
>TRBJ2-7|few|TRBV14|TRBD1
CASSSLTGTNSYEQYF
TGTGCCAGCAGCTCACTGACAGGGACCAACTCCTACGAGCAGTACTTC
>TRBJ1-1|NA|TRBV7-9|TRBD1
CASSPSPGTGVNTEAFF
TGTGCCAGCAGCCCCAGTCCCGGGACAGGGGTGAACACTGAAGCTTTCTTT
>TRBJ2-1|NA|TRBV12-3/TRBV12-4|NA
CASRGAMDEQFF
TGTGCCAGCAGGGGCGCCATGGATGAGCAGTTCTTC
>TRBJ2-5|NA|TRBV5-1|NA
CASSLGPTQETRYF
TGCGCCAGCAGCTTGGGGCCGACCCAGGAGACCCGGTACTTC